This TCR beta chain stems from a study of CD8 T cells in ankylosing spondylitis (dated by TCRdb to about 2017). As for the study more broadly: The study set out to find disease-linked TCR variants by profiling T cell receptor beta repertoires in ankylosing spondylitis patients and healthy donors. In total, the full study cohort was made up of 108 healthy donors and 20 to 25 ankylosing spondylitis patients. Peripheral blood was sampled, and synovial fluid was additionally collected from ankylosing spondylitis patients.

Concerning this clonotype itself: The specificity of this receptor is unknown. No qualities accompany the bases; no much larger clone lies one base away.

From the cysteine up to the phenylalanine, the CDR3 has a length of 14 residues. CDR3 DNA is the only sequence kept; it has 42 bases, read in frame from the first base. From the germline V gene, CDR1 is SGHRS and CDR2 is YFSETQ. A distance of 14 bases separates the germline ends of V and J, which lose 4 bases and 3 bases respectively. Study-wide conclusions, independent of this receptor: Significant enrichment of the disease-linked clones was reported in matched synovial fluid samples from ankylosing spondylitis patients. A TCR beta motif of about 8 highly homologous amino acid variants appeared characteristic of blood from ankylosing spondylitis patients. A CD8+ phenotype was shown by the disease-linked clones, which were found at relatively low frequencies in peripheral blood. Some of the motif variants had been reported before in the synovial fluid and blood of reactive arthritis patients, a finding that suggests common disease-initiation mechanisms.

Sequencing used an Illumina HiSeq 2500. Quantitative 5'-RACE with molecular barcodes was the method used to prepare the TCR beta libraries. For the original study's pipeline: To identify disease-linked TCR variants, a new computational method was used, one built on a probabilistic model of VDJ rearrangement. TCRdb trimmed public reads at Q25 via fastp, called clones via MiXCR and kept in-frame beta chains. Here each entry gathers all rows of one CDR3 protein and keeps the most common genes and DNA. In this record, the V and J calls reflect TCRdb's handling and not the investigators' own analysis. Across this sample there are roughly 180,000 distinct CDR3 sequences, with about 13% seen only once. The top ten clonotypes cover 15% to 20% of the sample.

The specimen was blood, either unsorted or a sorted T cell fraction (not recorded which). The sequence is built from TRBV5-1 and TRBJ2-7, with a tentative D call of TRBD1 or TRBD2, each matching 5 bases. This receptor was identified in a male donor with ankylosing spondylitis or in good health (not recorded which). The CDR3: CASSPLTAVYEQYF. The bases read TGCGCCAGCAGCCCACTGACAGCGGTCTACGAGCAGTACTTC.